Following are 16 T cell receptor beta chains from one sample sequenced in a study of long-term antiretroviral therapy in people with HIV. The assay used was immunoSEQ (version v3.0), run at survey level. The protocol was immunoSEQ multiplex PCR, while the TCRdb copy is restricted to in-frame clones and leaves out a portion. Of 36,000 or so clones listed, roughly 82% are singletons. This material consisted of unsorted PBMCs, taken 0.6 years after starting antiretroviral therapy. These receptors were collected from a man aged 18-30 years with HIV.

The rearrangement joins TRBV18 to TRBJ2-1; TRBD1 matches at 8 bases. Germline loops: CDR1 KGHSH, CDR2 LQKENI. J gave up 0 bases and V 2 bases, and 3 bases lay outside the gene matches. The CDR3 runs to 16 residues. CDR3 sequence: CASSPRQGSSYNEQFF. The CDR3 nucleotides are TGTGCCAGCTCACCAAGACAGGGGAGCTCCTACAATGAGCAGTTCTTC.

The rearrangement uses TRBV29-1 and TRBJ2-5; D is ambiguous. The V gene lost 8 bases and the J gene lost 5 bases, with 12 bases spanning the gap. The germline gives CDR1 SQVTM, CDR2 ANQGSEA. There are 11 residues in the CDR3. The CDR3 DNA reads as TGCAGCATAGGCCTGGGGGAGACCCAGTACTTC. Encoded protein: CSIGLGETQYF.

The chain uses TRBV2 and TRBJ2-7; a weak D match, TRBD1 (5 bases). V gave up 2 bases and J gave up 3 bases, with 11 bases separating them. Germline V gives CDR1 SNHLY, CDR2 FYNNEI. The CDR3 extends over 14 amino acids. The CDR3 protein is CASSEQGSLYEQYF. For the CDR3, the DNA is TGTGCCAGCAGTGAACAGGGCTCCCTCTACGAGCAGTACTTC.

The rearrangement joins TRBV9 to TRBJ2-7; D might be TRBD1 or TRBD2, each matching 5 bases. This CDR3 spans 14 amino acids. The V end was cut by 4 bases, the J end by 6 bases, with 17 bases between. Germline CDR1 SGDLS, CDR2 YYNGEE. CDR3 nucleotide sequence: TGTGCCAGCAGCCTGGGGCTAGCTCCTTCCGAGCAGTACTTC. Protein: CASSLGLAPSEQYF.

CDR3 nucleotide sequence: TGTGCCAGCAGCCCCGGGACTAGCGGGGATGAGCAGTTCTTC. Protein: CASSPGTSGDEQFF. This chain joins TRBV27 and TRBJ2-1; TRBD2 matches 13 bases. The germline V gene encodes CDR1 MNHEY and CDR2 SMNVEV (reference sequence). V lost 6 bases to trimming and J lost 8 bases; unmatched junction nucleotides: 4. The CDR3 has 14 residues.

This chain connects TRBV28 to TRBJ2-5, with D possibly being TRBD1 or TRBD2 (5 bases each). Between the trimmed V and J ends, which lost 8 bases and 4 bases, there was a span of 17 bases. The CDR3 covers 14 residues. CDR1 and CDR2 (germline): MDHEN, SYDVKM. CDR3: CASVPGTSLETQYF. The CDR3 DNA reads as TGTGCCAGCGTACCCGGGACCTCTCTAGAGACCCAGTACTTC.

This clone was seen a handful of times. CDR3 in DNA: TGTGCCAGCAGCACGACAGGGGTAACTAATGAAAAACTGTTTTTT. Its translation: CASSTTGVTNEKLFF. This rearrangement joins TRBV28 to TRBJ1-4; 8 nucleotides align to TRBD1. CDR1 and CDR2 from the germline V gene are MDHEN and SYDVKM. J was trimmed by 1 base and V by 6 bases; bases with no gene match: 4. The CDR3 sequence is 15 residues long.

The rearrangement uses TRBV6-1 and TRBJ2-7; 7 nucleotides agree with TRBD2. The CDR3 runs 14 residues. Looked up from germline, CDR1 is MNHNS and CDR2 is SASEGT. Trimming removed 4 bases from V and 0 bases from J; junction bases left unmatched: 3. CDR3 amino acids: CASSVTSASYEQYF. CDR3 sequence (DNA): TGTGCCAGCAGTGTAACTAGCGCCTCCTACGAGCAGTACTTC.

A few counts support this clone. This sequence joins TRBV29-1 and TRBJ2-2; 16 bases line up with TRBD2. Losses at the gene ends were 3 bases for V and 3 bases for J; bases not matched to a gene: 1. Germline assignment: CDR1 SQVTM and CDR2 ANQGSEA. The CDR3 spans 16 residues. CDR3 DNA sequence: TGCAGCGTTGAGGGACTAGCGGGAGGGTACACCGGGGAGCTGTTTTTT. It is translated as CSVEGLAGGYTGELFF.

This chain connects TRBV11-2 to TRBJ2-2; 8 nucleotides agree with TRBD2. V shed 5 bases and J 7 bases; nucleotides not matched to a gene: 6. The CDR3 consists of 14 residues. CDR1 and CDR2 from the germline V gene are SGHAT and FQNNGV. The CDR3: CASSPGLVGGELFF. In nucleotides, the CDR3 is TGTGCCAGCAGCCCGGGACTAGTCGGCGGGGAGCTGTTTTTT.

The chain recombines TRBV18 with TRBJ2-1; TRBD2 matches 11 bases. Unmatched junction bases numbered 1, after V lost 4 bases and J lost 5 bases. The CDR3 length is 14 residues. In germline, CDR1 is KGHSH, CDR2 LQKENI. Here the CDR3 DNA reads TGTGCCAGCTCACGACTAGCGGGAAACAATGAGCAGTTCTTC. This translates into CASSRLAGNNEQFF.

This chain uses TRBV19 with TRBJ2-1, with TRBD2 matching over 11 bases. Germline CDR1 LNHDA, CDR2 SQIVND (reference sequence). V shed 5 bases and J 8 bases; nucleotides not matched to a gene: 8. CDR3 size: 15 residues. The CDR3 nucleotides are TGTGCCAGTAGTTTTTCGGGACTAGCGGCGGATGAGCAGTTCTTC. Translated, it gives CASSFSGLAADEQFF.

A single count supports this clone. This rearrangement joins TRBV7-9 to TRBJ2-7; D remains unclear. Germline-derived CDR1 and CDR2 are SEHNR and FQNEAQ (reference sequence). This CDR3 is 13 amino acids long. V was trimmed by 4 bases and J by 3 bases, leaving 10 bases between them. CDR3 DNA sequence: TGTGCCAGCAGCTCCTACGGAGTCTACGAGCAGTACTTC. Translation: CASSSYGVYEQYF. The full variable domain, its missing parts supplied by reference TRBV7-9 and TRBJ2-7, is DTGVSQNPRHKITKRGQNVTFRCDPISEHNRLYWYRQTLGQGPEFLTYFQNEAQLEKSRLLSDRFSAERPKGSFSTLEIQRTEQGDSAMYLCASSSYGVYEQYFGPGTRLTVT.

This clone was recorded once. This chain connects TRBV5-5 to TRBJ2-7; 12 bases are a match to TRBD1. The CDR3 sequence is 14 residues long. Germline V gives CDR1 SGHKS, CDR2 YYEKEE (reference sequence). Trimming cost V 3 bases and J 7 bases; bases outside gene matches: 5. CDR3 sequence: CASSWGQGAGEQYF. CDR3 bases: TGTGCCAGCAGCTGGGGACAGGGGGCAGGTGAGCAGTACTTC.

The chain uses TRBV29-1 and TRBJ2-3; 9 nucleotides align to TRBD2. Trimming at V came to 5 bases and at J to 4 bases, leaving 4 bases not matched to a gene. The CDR3 has 13 amino acids. The germline V gene has CDR1 SQVTM and CDR2 ANQGSEA. The CDR3, as DNA: TGCAGCGTTATGGGACTAGCTCCAGATACGCAGTATTTT. Amino acid sequence: CSVMGLAPDTQYF.

The chain combines TRBV28 with TRBJ1-4; D uncertain. Trimming left V 6 bases short and J 5 bases short, with 16 bases between. Germline CDR1 reads MDHEN; CDR2 reads SYDVKM. The CDR3 has 15 residues. The chain's CDR3 is CASSGRGVGNEKLFF. DNA for the CDR3: TGTGCCAGCAGCGGACGGGGAGTAGGAAATGAAAAACTGTTTTTT.